The 14 T cell receptor beta chains below all came from one sample that was sequenced in a study of T cell repertoires in cytomegalovirus infection. MiXCR, applied by TCRdb to the reads, yields one record per CDR3 protein. The table has tens of thousands of distinct CDR3 sequences, 20% seen once. These receptors are not linked to any known antigen. The sequenced sample was CD8+ T cells from cultured PBMCs, obtained from culture after CMV antigen stimulation. Source of these receptors: a human donor in good health (CMV status not recorded). Some clones in this sample may be carry-over from other donors' samples.

V usage is TRBV20-1 and J usage is TRBJ2-1; 10 nucleotides align to TRBD2. The CDR3 extends over 14 amino acids. Germline V gene sequence: CDR1 DFQATT, CDR2 SNEGSKA (reference sequence). V lost 3 bases to trimming and J lost 8 bases; unmatched junction nucleotides: 7. CDR3 sequence reads: CSASQRGGVYEQFF. The DNA of the CDR3 is TGCAGTGCTAGTCAGCGGGGGGGCGTCTATGAGCAGTTCTTC.

This clonotype was seen a handful of times. The genes are TRBV7-9 and TRBJ2-1; D unclear. Germline V gene sequence: CDR1 SEHNR, CDR2 FQNEAQ (reference sequence). Trimming left V 5 bases short and J 9 bases short, with 8 bases between. This CDR3 contains 11 residues. CDR3: CASSLPSEQFF. CDR3 nucleotide sequence: TGTGCCAGCAGCCTCCCCTCTGAGCAGTTCTTC.

A remark on this clonotype: A clone one base away is much larger, so this may be a read error. V is TRBV27 and J is TRBJ2-1, with D possibly matching TRBD1 (5 bases). Germline V CDR1 and CDR2: MNHEY, SMNVEV (reference sequence). The V and J ends lost 5 bases and 5 bases respectively, with 16 bases between them. The CDR3 has 15 amino acids. The CDR3 sequence: CASSPRTRGNNEQFF. The CDR3 DNA is TGTGCCAGCAGTCCTAGGACAAGGGGCAACAATGAGCAGTTCTTC.

A few counts support this clonotype. The chain recombines TRBV7-8 with TRBJ2-2; D call uncertain. With 1 base removed from V and 3 bases from J, the gap between germline ends came to 6 bases. The CDR3 is 14 residues long. The germline gives CDR1 SGHVS, CDR2 FQNEAQ. DNA of the CDR3: TGTGCCAGCAGCTTAGGTCCCTACACCGGGGAGCTGTTTTTT. Translation: CASSLGPYTGELFF.

J is TRBJ2-7 and V is TRBV6-6; 9 bases agree with TRBD1. V gave up 4 bases and J gave up 3 bases; unmatched junction bases: 1. Germline values: CDR1 MNHNY, CDR2 SVGAGI (reference sequence). CDR3 size: 13 residues. CDR3 in DNA: TGTGCCAGCAGTTGGGACAGGGACTACGAGCAGTACTTC. The encoded protein is CASSWDRDYEQYF.

This chain uses TRBV7-9 with TRBJ2-2; D is unclear. The CDR3 is made up of 12 amino acids. V lost 5 bases and J 9 bases, leaving 10 bases between the germline ends. Germline assignment: CDR1 SEHNR and CDR2 FQNEAQ (reference sequence). The CDR3 DNA reads as TGTGCCAGCAGCACGGGTGACCGGGAGCTGTTTTTT. It codes for CASSTGDRELFF.

This clonotype was recorded a few times. This rearrangement joins TRBV7-8 to TRBJ1-2; no clear D gene. The CDR3 covers 15 residues. V lost 5 bases and J lost 0, with 13 bases in between. CDR1 and CDR2 from the germline V gene are SGHVS and FQNEAQ. This chain's CDR3 is CASSRLGSSNYGYTF. In DNA, the CDR3 is TGTGCCAGCAGCCGGTTAGGATCCTCTAACTATGGCTACACCTTC.

CDR3 in amino acids: CASSQVTSTDTQYF. The CDR3 DNA reads as TGCGCCAGCAGCCAAGTGACGAGCACAGATACGCAGTATTTT. V usage is TRBV4-1 and J usage is TRBJ2-3, with no clear D. V shed 1 base and J shed 0 bases, with 5 bases lying between them. CDR1 and CDR2 from the germline V gene are MGHRA and YSYEKL. The CDR3 runs to 14 residues.

This clonotype appeared a few times. The V gene is TRBV12-3 or TRBV12-4, the J gene TRBJ2-1; TRBD2 matches 12 bases. CDR3 size: 16 residues. J gave up 6 bases and V 8 bases, and 11 bases lay outside the gene matches. DNA of the CDR3: TGTGCCAGCTTAGCCCCGGGACTAGCGGGTTTCAATGAGCAGTTCTTC. Protein product: CASLAPGLAGFNEQFF.

This clonotype came up a few times. The chain couples TRBV11-3 to TRBJ2-1; 9 bases are shared with TRBD1. Germline assignment: CDR1 SGHNT and CDR2 YENEEA. Trimming at V came to 5 bases and at J to 7 bases, leaving 12 bases not matched to a gene. This CDR3 has 16 residues. The CDR3 loop is CASSLTATGGGNEQFF. CDR3 coding DNA: TGTGCCAGCAGCCTGACGGCGACAGGGGGTGGGAATGAGCAGTTCTTC.

This clonotype was picked up many times. The rearrangement joins TRBV4-1 to TRBJ2-1; TRBD2 matches 12 bases. Germline V gene lookup returns CDR1 MGHRA and CDR2 YSYEKL. The CDR3 contains 17 residues. J lost 7 bases, V lost 2 bases, and 9 bases had no gene match. The CDR3 DNA reads as TGCGCCAGCAGCCAACCCAGGGGTACTAGCGGGAGGAATGAGCAGTTCTTC. Translating it yields CASSQPRGTSGRNEQFF.

V is TRBV9 and J is TRBJ1-6; D uncertain. Germline-derived CDR1 and CDR2 are SGDLS and YYNGEE. Trimming took off 0 bases at V and 5 bases at J, with 3 bases between the two ends. There are 13 residues in the CDR3. CDR3 sequence (DNA): TGTGCCAGCAGCGTAGGCGATAATTCACCCCTCCACTTT. This sequence encodes CASSVGDNSPLHF.

The gene calls are TRBV6-5 and TRBJ2-7; the D is unclear. CDR1 is MNHEY, CDR2 SVGAGI, per germline. Deletions cut 0 bases from V and 5 bases from J, with 2 bases between. The CDR3 is 11 residues long. Written as DNA, the CDR3 is TGTGCCAGCAGTTACTCGAACGAGCAGTACTTC. This translates into CASSYSNEQYF.

This clonotype was counted only a few times. The genes are TRBV10-2 and TRBJ2-7, with 9 bases fitting TRBD2. Germline V CDR1 and CDR2: WSHSY, SAAADI. The CDR3 is made up of 13 amino acids. With 11 bases clipped from V and 2 bases from J, the junction kept 7 bases outside the gene matches. This CDR3 is CASGIAGAYEQYF. Written as DNA, the CDR3 is TGCGCCTCAGGAATAGCGGGGGCCTACGAGCAGTACTTC.